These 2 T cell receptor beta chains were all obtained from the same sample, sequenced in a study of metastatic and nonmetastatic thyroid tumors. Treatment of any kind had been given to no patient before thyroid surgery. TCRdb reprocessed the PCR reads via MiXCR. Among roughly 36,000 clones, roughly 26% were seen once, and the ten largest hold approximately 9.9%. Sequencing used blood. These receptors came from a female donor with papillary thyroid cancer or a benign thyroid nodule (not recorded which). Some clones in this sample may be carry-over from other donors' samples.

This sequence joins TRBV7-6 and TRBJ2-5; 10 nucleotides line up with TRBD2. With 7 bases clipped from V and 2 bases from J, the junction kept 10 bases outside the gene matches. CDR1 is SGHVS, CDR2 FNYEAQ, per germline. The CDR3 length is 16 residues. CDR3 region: CASILRLAGKQETQYF. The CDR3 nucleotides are TGTGCCAGCATCCTGCGACTAGCGGGCAAACAAGAGACCCAGTACTTC.

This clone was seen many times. The CDR3 DNA sequence: TGTGCCAGCAGCCTCTCCGGGACAGGGCCTCTAGCCAAAAACATTCAGTACTTC. This codes for CASSLSGTGPLAKNIQYF. The chain is built from TRBV28 and TRBJ2-4, with TRBD1 matching over 9 bases. The germline V gene has CDR1 MDHEN and CDR2 SYDVKM. V was clipped by 6 bases and J by 0 bases; unmatched bases: 12. The CDR3 consists of 18 residues.